The 8 T cell receptor beta chains below all came from one sample that was sequenced in a study of cytomegalovirus exposure and HLA in healthy donors. The primer mix had 60 Vbeta and 13 Jbeta primers. TCRdb's copy holds only in-frame clones and misses some; the assay was immunoSEQ multiplex PCR. The sample holds some 39,000 clones. The sequenced material came from PBMCs. The receptors shown here come from a young woman in good health and CMV-seropositive.

The genes are TRBV6-5 and TRBJ1-1; a weak D match, TRBD1 (5 bases). V shed 6 bases and J shed 8 bases, with 22 bases lying between them. Germline CDR1 reads MNHEY; CDR2 reads SVGAGI. The CDR3 runs to 15 residues. CDR3 sequence reads: CASSYGQYRTREAFF. CDR3 DNA: TGTGCCAGCAGCTACGGACAATACAGGACACGGGAAGCTTTCTTT.

The chain is built from TRBV7-9 and TRBJ1-2; TRBD1 aligns across 9 bases. The germline gives CDR1 SEHNR, CDR2 FQNEAQ (reference sequence). CDR3 size: 15 residues. J lost 8 bases, V lost 0 bases, and 7 bases had no gene match. The CDR3: CASSLALGQGNGYTF. CDR3 bases: TGTGCCAGCAGCTTAGCCCTGGGACAGGGAAACGGCTACACCTTC.

The chain joins TRBV10-2 to TRBJ1-3; tentatively, D is TRBD1 (5 bases). The CDR3 spans 15 residues. Trimming left V 6 bases short and J 4 bases short, with 16 bases between. Germline V CDR1 and CDR2: WSHSY, SAAADI. The CDR3 DNA reads TGCGCCAGCAGCGGCGGGACGGCGAGGGGAAACACCATATATTTT. Translated: CASSGGTARGNTIYF.

The V gene is TRBV30, the J gene TRBJ2-1, with 7 bases identical to TRBD1. The V segment lost 8 bases and the J segment 5 bases; nucleotides outside the gene matches: 12. This CDR3 region has 14 residues. CDR1 is GTSNPN and CDR2 is SVGIG in the germline V gene (reference sequence). The CDR3: CARPRGPTDNEQFF. The DNA for the CDR3 is TGTGCCCGCCCAAGGGGGCCTACCGACAATGAGCAGTTCTTC.

The J gene is TRBJ2-6, the V gene TRBV27, with D unresolved. V was shortened by 3 bases and J by 0 bases, with 6 bases between the two germline ends. Germline V gives CDR1 MNHEY, CDR2 SMNVEV (reference sequence). There are 15 residues in the CDR3. CDR3 in DNA: TGTGCCAGCAGTTTGCGAAACTCTGGGGCCAACGTCCTGACTTTC. It translates to CASSLRNSGANVLTF.

The chain joins TRBV6-5 to TRBJ1-6; 7 nucleotides match TRBD1. CDR3 size: 15 residues. Germline-derived CDR1 and CDR2 are MNHEY and SVGAGI. The V and J ends lost 5 bases and 8 bases, in that order; junction bases with no gene match: 9. The CDR3 reads CASSPTGTDYSPLHF. The CDR3 region has the DNA TGTGCCAGCAGTCCTACCGGGACAGATTATTCACCCCTCCACTTT.

The rearrangement joins TRBV19 to TRBJ1-1, with a tentative D call TRBD1 (5 bases). With 0 bases removed from V and 3 bases from J, the gap between germline ends came to 11 bases. Germline V gene lookup returns CDR1 LNHDA and CDR2 SQIVND (reference sequence). The CDR3 has 15 residues. In DNA form, the CDR3 reads TGTGCCAGTAGTATAGACGGGGGGAGGGACACTGAAGCTTTCTTT. This translates into CASSIDGGRDTEAFF. The full variable domain, completed using reference TRBV19 and TRBJ1-1, is DGGITQSPKYLFRKEGQNVTLSCEQNLNHDAMYWYRQDPGQGLRLIYYSQIVNDFQKGDIAEGYSVSREKKESFPLTVTSAQKNPTAFYLCASSIDGGRDTEAFFGQGTRLTVV.

J is TRBJ1-1 and V is TRBV27, with a weak D call TRBD1 (5 bases). The germline V and J ends were trimmed by 6 bases and 11 bases, with 19 bases remaining between them. Germline V gene lookup returns CDR1 MNHEY and CDR2 SMNVEV (reference sequence). The CDR3 length is 13 residues. The CDR3 sequence: CASSELGAVRAFF. The CDR3 nucleotides are TGTGCCAGCAGCGAACTTGGGGCCGTTCGGGCTTTCTTT.